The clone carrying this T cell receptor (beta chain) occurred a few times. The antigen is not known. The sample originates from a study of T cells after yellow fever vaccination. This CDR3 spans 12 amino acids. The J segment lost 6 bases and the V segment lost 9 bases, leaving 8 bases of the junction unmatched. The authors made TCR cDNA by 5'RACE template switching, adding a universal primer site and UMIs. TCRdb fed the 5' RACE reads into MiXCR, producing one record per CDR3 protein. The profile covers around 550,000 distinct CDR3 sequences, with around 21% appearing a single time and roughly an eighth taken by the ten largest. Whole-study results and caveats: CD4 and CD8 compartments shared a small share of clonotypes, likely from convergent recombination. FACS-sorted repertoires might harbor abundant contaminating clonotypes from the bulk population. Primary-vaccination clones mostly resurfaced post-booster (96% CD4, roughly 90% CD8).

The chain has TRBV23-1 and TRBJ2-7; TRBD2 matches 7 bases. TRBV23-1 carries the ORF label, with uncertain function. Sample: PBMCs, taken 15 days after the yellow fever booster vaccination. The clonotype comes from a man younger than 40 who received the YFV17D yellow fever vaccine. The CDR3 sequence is CARGGDLIEQYF. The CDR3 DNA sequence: TGCGCCAGGGGAGGGGATCTAATCGAGCAGTACTTC.